The sequence of this TCR beta chain was determined in a study of blood T cells in healthy people across ages. A second about 7 to 11 cycle PCR used barcoded and J-beta primers. TCRdb reprocessed the 5' RACE reads with MiXCR, giving one entry per CDR3 protein. The sample shows fewer than 1 million distinct CDR3 sequences, 40% to 50% of them seen only once. Germline values: CDR1 SEHNR, CDR2 FQNEAQ (reference sequence). V lost 1 base, J lost 7 bases, and 16 bases lay in between. The CDR3 spans 15 residues. This TCR came from a man between 60 and 75 years old in good health. Material: blood. This sequence joins TRBV7-9 and TRBJ2-5, with TRBD2 as a possible D gene (5 bases). The CDR3 region is CASSLGTDPVGTQYF. CDR3 in DNA: TGTGCCAGCAGCTTAGGGACTGACCCGGTCGGGACCCAGTACTTC.